This T cell receptor beta chain was captured in a study of CD8 T cells in Susac syndrome (dated by TCRdb to the late 2010s). Looking at the study overall: Of the Susac syndrome patients who were sequenced, fewer than ten were in clinical remission while about six had clinically active disease. At blood withdrawal, Susac syndrome patients were either therapy-naive, taking corticosteroids (in some cases with IVIg as well), or taking IVIg alone. Whether CD8+ T cell activation and differentiation in Susac syndrome was antigen driven was tested using repertoire sequencing. General study outcomes and caveats: The number of individuals in the TCR sequencing and HLA analysis was recognized as being relatively small. No clonal expansion was detected in the CD4+ T cell repertoire of Susac syndrome patients.

Between the V and J ends, shortened by 5 bases and 9 bases respectively, the junction contains 11 bases. As encoded in the germline V gene, CDR1 is SGHAT while CDR2 is FQNNGV. The CDR3 has 12 amino acids, counting the end cysteine and phenylalanine. Here the CDR3 DNA is all that survives: 36 bases in frame from base 1. Of note for this clonotype: Its antigen specificity is not known. No much larger clonotype is one base removed from it; base qualities were not supplied.

RNA was extracted with the RNeasy kit and 0.5 to 1 ug was reverse transcribed using random hexamers. The immunoSEQ multiplex PCR assay, which covers 54 Vbeta and 13 Jbeta segments, was used to amplify TCR beta CDR3 regions. Bias from PCR amplification was corrected by using a synthetic template baseline for primer optimization and for computational correction. The authors' pipeline ran thus. Reads were annotated to V, D and J genes per IMGT and analyzed with immunoSEQ Analyzer, keeping only productive sequences. Clonality was calculated as one minus the Shannon entropy normalized by log2 of the number of productive unique sequences. For each patient and control, public and private clones were evaluated among the 100 most prevalent clones. Susac-specific clones were defined as absent from healthy and MS cohorts, 800 to 1,200 published viral clones and other ImmuneACCESS disease sequences. TCRdb took the public reads, trimmed them with fastp at Q25, ran MiXCR for clone calling and kept in-frame beta chains. Each entry is one CDR3 protein sequence, shown with its most common DNA and genes. TCRdb's processing, not the authors', yielded these V and J calls. The sample table holds around 170,000 distinct CDR3 sequences, of which approximately 94% were seen once. The ten largest make up 0.12% of the sample.

High-throughput TCR beta sequencing profiled peripheral blood CD8+ and CD4+ T cells from healthy donors, Susac syndrome patients and multiple sclerosis patients. Susac syndrome patients met recently defined diagnostic criteria for definite or probable disease. Bulk CD8+ and CD4+ T cells were purified by magnetic negative isolation, whereas CD8+ TEMRA cells were enriched by FACS. Blood was drawn into EDTA tubes, processed within 24 hours, and PBMCs were isolated by density gradient centrifugation. PBMCs intended for TCR sequencing were frozen in liquid nitrogen and were later thawed in a 37 degrees C water bath. The sorted or isolated CD4+, CD8+ and CD8+ TEMRA cells reached a purity of at least 90%.

Recombination joined TRBV11-2 with TRBJ2-1, with a weak D call of TRBD2 (5 bases match). Material for sequencing was CD4+ T cells from PBMCs. The receptor comes from a human donor with Susac syndrome. CDR3 region: CASSPGNSEQFF. DNA sequence: TGTGCCAGCAGCCCCGGGAATAGTGAGCAGTTCTTC.